The clone carrying this T cell receptor (beta chain) was observed a few times. This sample was included in a study of shared clonotypes between healthy human individuals. Profiled with immunoSEQ multiplex PCR; TCRdb holds only in-frame clones, not every one. The table includes 650,000 to 750,000 clones, roughly 70% detected once. Sequenced sample: memory CD4+ T cells sorted from blood. The subset is: CD45RA-negative fraction. The origin of this receptor is a woman aged 25 to 39 in good health.

CDR3 nucleotide sequence: TGTGCCAGCAGCTTGTTAGGCAGCCCCGGCTACACCTTC. Protein product: CASSLLGSPGYTF. The rearrangement links TRBV5-4 to TRBJ1-2; D is uncertain. Germline assignment: CDR1 SGHNT and CDR2 YYREEE (reference sequence). The CDR3 contains 13 residues. V lost 1 base, J lost 8 bases, and 12 bases lay in between.